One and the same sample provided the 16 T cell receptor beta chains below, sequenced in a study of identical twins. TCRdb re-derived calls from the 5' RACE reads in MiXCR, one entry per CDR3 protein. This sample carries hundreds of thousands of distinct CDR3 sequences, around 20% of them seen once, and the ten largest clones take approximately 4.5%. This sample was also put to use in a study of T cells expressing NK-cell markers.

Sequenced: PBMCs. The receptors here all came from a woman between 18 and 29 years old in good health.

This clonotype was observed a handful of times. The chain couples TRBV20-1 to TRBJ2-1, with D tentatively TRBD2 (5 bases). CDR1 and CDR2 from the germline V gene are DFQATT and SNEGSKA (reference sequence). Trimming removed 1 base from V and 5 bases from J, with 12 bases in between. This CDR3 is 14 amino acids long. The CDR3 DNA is TGCAGTGCTAGAGTCGTAGCGAACGACAATGAGCAGTTCTTC. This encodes CSARVVANDNEQFF.

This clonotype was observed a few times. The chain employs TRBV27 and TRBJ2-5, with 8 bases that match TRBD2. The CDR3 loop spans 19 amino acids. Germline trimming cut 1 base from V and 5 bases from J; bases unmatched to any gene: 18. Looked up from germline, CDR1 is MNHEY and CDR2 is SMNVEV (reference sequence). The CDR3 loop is CASSLFVAGGTDGGETQYF. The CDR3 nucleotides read TGTGCCAGCAGTTTATTTGTGGCGGGAGGTACTGACGGTGGGGAGACCCAGTACTTC.

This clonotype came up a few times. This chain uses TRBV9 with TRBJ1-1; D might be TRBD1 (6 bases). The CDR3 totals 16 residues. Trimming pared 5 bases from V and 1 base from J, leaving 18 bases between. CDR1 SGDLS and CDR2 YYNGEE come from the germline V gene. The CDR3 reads CASRLNPGDPNTEAFF. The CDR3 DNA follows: TGTGCCAGCAGACTCAACCCAGGGGACCCGAACACTGAAGCTTTCTTT.

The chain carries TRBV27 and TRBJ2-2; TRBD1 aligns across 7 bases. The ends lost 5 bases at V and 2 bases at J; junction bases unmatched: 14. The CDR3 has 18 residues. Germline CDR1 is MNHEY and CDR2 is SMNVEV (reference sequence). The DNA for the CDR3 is TGTGCCAGCAGTCCCCTCTTGACAGGGATAATCAACACCGGGGAGCTGTTTTTT. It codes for CASSPLLTGIINTGELFF.

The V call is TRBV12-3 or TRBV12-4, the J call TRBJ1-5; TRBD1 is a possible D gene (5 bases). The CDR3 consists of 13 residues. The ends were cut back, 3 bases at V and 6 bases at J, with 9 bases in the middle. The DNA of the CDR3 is TGTGCCAGCAGTTTCAGGGTGGGTCAGCCCCAGCATTTT. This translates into CASSFRVGQPQHF.

The CDR3 sequence: CASSPRRLAGLLYEQYF. Written as DNA, the CDR3 is TGTGCCAGCAGCCCCCGGAGACTAGCGGGACTTCTATACGAGCAGTACTTC. The chain employs TRBV4-2 and TRBJ2-7; 11 bases align to TRBD2. The J segment lost 4 bases and the V segment lost 4 bases, leaving 12 bases of the junction unmatched. The length of the CDR3 is 17 residues. The V gene's germline CDR1 is LGHNA and CDR2 YNFKEQ.

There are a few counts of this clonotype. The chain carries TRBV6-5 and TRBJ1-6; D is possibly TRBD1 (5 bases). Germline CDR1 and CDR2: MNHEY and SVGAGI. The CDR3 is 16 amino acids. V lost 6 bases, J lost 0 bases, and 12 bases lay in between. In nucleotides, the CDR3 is TGTGCCAGCAGGCTACAGGAAAGCTCCTATAATTCACCCCTCCACTTT. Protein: CASRLQESSYNSPLHF.

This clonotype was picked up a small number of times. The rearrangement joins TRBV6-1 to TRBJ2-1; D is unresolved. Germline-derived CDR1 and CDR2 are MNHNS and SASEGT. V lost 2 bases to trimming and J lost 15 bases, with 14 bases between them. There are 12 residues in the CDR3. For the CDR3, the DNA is TGTGCCAGCAGTGAACTCGGCCGACCCCGGTTCTTC. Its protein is CASSELGRPRFF.

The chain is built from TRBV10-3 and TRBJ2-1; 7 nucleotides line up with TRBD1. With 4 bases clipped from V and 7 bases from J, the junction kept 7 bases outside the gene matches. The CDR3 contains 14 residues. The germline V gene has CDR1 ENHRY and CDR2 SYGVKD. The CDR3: CAISAGTDSNEQFF. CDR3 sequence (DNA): TGTGCCATCAGTGCCGGGACAGATAGTAATGAGCAGTTCTTC.

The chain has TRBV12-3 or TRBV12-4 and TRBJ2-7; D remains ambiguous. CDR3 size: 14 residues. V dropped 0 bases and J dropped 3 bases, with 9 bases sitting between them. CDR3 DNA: TGTGCCAGCAGTTTAGCAGGGAACAACTACGAGCAGTACTTC. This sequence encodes CASSLAGNNYEQYF.

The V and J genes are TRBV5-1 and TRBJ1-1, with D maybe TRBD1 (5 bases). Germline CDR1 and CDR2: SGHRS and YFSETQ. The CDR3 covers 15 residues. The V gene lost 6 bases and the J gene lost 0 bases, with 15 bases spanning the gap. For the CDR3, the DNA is TGCGCCAGCAAGAGGTTAGGGGTGATGAACACTGAAGCTTTCTTT. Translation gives CASKRLGVMNTEAFF.

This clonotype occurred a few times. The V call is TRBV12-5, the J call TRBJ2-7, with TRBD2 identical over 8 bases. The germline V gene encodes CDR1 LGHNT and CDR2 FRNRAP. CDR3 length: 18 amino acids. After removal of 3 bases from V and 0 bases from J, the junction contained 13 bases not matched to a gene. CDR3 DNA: TGTGCTAGTGGTTTACCCTGGACTAGGAGCGGGAGCTCCTACGAGCAGTACTTC. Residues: CASGLPWTRSGSSYEQYF.

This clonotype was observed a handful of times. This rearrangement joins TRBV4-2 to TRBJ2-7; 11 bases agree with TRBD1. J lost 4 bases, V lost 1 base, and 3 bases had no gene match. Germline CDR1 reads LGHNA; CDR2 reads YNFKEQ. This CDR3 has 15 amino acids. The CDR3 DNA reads TGTGCCAGCAGCCAAGGGACAGGGGGCTTGTACGAGCAGTACTTC. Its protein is CASSQGTGGLYEQYF.

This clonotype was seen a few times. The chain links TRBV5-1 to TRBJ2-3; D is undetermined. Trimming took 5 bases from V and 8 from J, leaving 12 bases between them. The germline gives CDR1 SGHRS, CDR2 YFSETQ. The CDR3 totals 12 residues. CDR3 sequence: CASRPDPFTQYF. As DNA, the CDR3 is TGCGCCAGCAGGCCTGATCCGTTTACGCAGTATTTT.

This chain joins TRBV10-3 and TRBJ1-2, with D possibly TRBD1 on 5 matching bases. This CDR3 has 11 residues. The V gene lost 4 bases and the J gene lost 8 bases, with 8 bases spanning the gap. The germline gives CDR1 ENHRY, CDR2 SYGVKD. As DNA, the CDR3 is TGTGCCATCAGTGGAGGGGACGGCTACACCTTC. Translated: CAISGGDGYTF.

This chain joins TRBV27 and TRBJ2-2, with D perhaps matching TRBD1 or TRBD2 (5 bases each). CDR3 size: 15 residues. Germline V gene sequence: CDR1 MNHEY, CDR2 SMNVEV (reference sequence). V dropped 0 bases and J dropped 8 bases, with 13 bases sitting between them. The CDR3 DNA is TGTGCCAGCAGTTTATCCGGGACCCGGGGAGGGGAGCTGTTTTTT. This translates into CASSLSGTRGGELFF.